The T cell receptor beta chain described here comes from a study of T cells in localized non-small cell lung cancer. Study results and caveats: Adjacent lung was found to contain a median about 50 of the top 100 tumor clones. One tumor region alone was sequenced, and heterogeneity therefore remains possible.

Assay used: immunoSEQ multiplex PCR; TCRdb lists only in-frame clones, some missing. Of 15,000 to 20,000 clones listed, over 75% were seen once; the top ten hold more than 25%. Looked up from germline, CDR1 is SGHTS and CDR2 is YDEGEE. The CDR3 extends over 14 amino acids. Trimming left V 2 bases short and J 3 bases short, with 11 bases between. With respect to this clone: What it binds is not known.

The clonotype comes from a male donor older than 55 with stage I lung adenocarcinoma. The source material was peripheral blood, sampled before any cancer treatment. V gene TRBV5-8 combines with J gene TRBJ2-5; D tentatively fits TRBD1 or TRBD2 (5 bases each). The CDR3 DNA sequence: TGTGCCAGCAGCTTCGGGCAGGGAGAAGAGACCCAGTACTTC. Translating it yields CASSFGQGEETQYF.